This T cell receptor beta chain was sequenced for a study of blood T cell repertoires in COVID-19. Study-level information: Both acute and convalescent COVID-19 samples were obtained from the United States, Italy and Spain. T cells, B-cell-depleted T cells, or PBMCs provided the cDNA or gDNA that served as material.

V was clipped by 3 bases and J by 4 bases; unmatched bases: 7. This CDR3 spans 17 amino acids. Germline loops: CDR1 LGHDT, CDR2 YNNKEL (reference sequence). In the authors' workflow: Reference gene primers were amplified, and this amplification served to estimate nucleated cell counts. TCRdb keeps only in-frame clones here, not all; method: immunoSEQ multiplex PCR. The DNA was the basis for D and trimming; V, J and clone size are from that table. The sample contains nearly 300,000 clones, about four fifths of which appear only once. Those enrolled in Seattle joined during active infection and were followed longitudinally afterward.

Sequences were obtained from peripheral blood. The chain recombines TRBV3-1 (or the pseudogene TRBV3-2) with TRBJ2-2; TRBD2 aligns across 11 bases. This sequence was found in a human donor with COVID-19, enrolled during active disease. The donor label of this sample is uncertain. CDR3 protein: CASSHRGLAAGTGELFF. In DNA form, the CDR3 reads TGTGCCAGCAGCCATAGGGGACTAGCGGCGGGCACCGGGGAGCTGTTTTTT.